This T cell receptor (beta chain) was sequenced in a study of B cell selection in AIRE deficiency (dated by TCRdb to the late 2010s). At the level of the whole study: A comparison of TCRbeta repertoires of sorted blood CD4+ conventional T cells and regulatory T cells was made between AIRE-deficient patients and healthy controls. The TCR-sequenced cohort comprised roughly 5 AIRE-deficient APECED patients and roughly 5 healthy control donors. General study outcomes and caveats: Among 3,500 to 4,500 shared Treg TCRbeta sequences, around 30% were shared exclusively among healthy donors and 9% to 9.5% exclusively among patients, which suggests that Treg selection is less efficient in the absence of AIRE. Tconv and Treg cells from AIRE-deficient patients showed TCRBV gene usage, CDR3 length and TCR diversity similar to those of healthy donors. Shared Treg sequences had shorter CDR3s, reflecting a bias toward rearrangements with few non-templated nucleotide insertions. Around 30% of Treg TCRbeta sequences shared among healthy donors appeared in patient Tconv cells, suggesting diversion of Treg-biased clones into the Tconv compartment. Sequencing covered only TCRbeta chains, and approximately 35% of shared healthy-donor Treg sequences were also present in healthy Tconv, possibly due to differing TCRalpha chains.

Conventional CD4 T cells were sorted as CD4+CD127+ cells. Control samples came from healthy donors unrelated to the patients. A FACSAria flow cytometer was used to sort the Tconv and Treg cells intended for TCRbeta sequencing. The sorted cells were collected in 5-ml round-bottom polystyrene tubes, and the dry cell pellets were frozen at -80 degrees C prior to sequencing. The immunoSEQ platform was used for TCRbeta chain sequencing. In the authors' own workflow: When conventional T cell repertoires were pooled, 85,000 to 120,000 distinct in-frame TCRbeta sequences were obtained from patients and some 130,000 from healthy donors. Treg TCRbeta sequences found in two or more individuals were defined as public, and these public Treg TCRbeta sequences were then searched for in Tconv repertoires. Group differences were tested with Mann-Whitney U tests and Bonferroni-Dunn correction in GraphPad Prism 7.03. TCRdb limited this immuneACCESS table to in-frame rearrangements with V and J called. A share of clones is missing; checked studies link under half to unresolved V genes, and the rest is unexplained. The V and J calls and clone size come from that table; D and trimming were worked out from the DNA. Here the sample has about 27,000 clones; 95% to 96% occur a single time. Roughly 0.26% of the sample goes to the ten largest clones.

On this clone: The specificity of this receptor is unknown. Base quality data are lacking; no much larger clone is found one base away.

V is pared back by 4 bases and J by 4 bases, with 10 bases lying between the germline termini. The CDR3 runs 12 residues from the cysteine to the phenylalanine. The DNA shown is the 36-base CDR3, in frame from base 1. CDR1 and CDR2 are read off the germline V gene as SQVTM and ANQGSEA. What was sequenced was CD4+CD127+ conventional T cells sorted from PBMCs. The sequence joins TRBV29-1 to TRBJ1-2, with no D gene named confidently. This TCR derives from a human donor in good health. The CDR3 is CSVASHGYGYTF. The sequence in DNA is TGCAGCGTTGCGAGCCATGGCTATGGCTACACCTTC.